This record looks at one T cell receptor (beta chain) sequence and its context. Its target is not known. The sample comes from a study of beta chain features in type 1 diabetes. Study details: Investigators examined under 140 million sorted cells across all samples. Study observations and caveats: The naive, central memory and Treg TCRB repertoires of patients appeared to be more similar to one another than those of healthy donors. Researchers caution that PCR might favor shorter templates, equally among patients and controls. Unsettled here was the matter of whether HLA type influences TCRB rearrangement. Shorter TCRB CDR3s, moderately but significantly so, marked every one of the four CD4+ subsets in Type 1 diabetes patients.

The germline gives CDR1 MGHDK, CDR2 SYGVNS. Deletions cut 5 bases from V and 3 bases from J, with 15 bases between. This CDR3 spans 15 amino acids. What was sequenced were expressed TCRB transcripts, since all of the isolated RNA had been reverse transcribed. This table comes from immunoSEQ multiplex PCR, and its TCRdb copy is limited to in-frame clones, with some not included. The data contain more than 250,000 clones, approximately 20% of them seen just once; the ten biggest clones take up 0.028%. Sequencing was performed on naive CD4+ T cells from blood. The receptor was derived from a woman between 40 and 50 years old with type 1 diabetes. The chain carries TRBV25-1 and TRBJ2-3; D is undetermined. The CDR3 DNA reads TGTGCCAGCAGTTCACGCGAAAGAGGAACAGATACGCAGTATTTT. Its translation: CASSSRERGTDTQYF.